This T cell receptor beta chain was captured by sequencing in a study of T cells in Graves' hyperthyroidism and ophthalmopathy. Trimming left V 1 base short and J 8 bases short, with 11 bases between. This CDR3 is built from 13 residues. Per the germline V gene, CDR1 is MRHNA and CDR2 is SNTAGT. This clonotype showed up many times. Participants, patients aged 18 to 65, had newly diagnosed hyperthyroidism with a duration under 2 months. RNA transcripts yielded amplified TCR beta CDR3 regions. In the first-round RT-PCR of the TCR CDR3, the HTBI primer set was used. TCRdb recomputed calls from the multiplex PCR reads with MiXCR, one row per CDR3 protein. This sample has around 700,000 distinct CDR3 sequences, with under 45% found just once.

The chain couples TRBV6-4 to TRBJ1-2, with a tentative D call TRBD1 (5 bases). The source material was blood. This receptor was obtained from a woman aged 40-49 years with Graves' hyperthyroidism. CDR3 protein: CASSDFSPGGYTF. CDR3 coding DNA: TGTGCCAGCAGTGACTTTTCTCCAGGGGGCTACACCTTC.